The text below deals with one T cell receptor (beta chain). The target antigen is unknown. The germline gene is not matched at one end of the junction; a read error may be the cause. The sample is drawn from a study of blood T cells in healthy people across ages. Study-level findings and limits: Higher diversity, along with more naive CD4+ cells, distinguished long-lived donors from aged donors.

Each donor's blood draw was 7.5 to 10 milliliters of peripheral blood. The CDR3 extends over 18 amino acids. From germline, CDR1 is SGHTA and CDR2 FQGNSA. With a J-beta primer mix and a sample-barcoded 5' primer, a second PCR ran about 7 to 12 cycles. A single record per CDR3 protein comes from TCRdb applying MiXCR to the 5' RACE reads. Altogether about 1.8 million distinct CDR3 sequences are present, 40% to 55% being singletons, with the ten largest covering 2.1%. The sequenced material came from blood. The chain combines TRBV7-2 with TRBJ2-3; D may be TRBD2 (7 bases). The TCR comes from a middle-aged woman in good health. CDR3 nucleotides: TGTGCCAGCAGCTTAGAGGCCGGGGGGCCCCTCCCCACAGATACGCGGTATTTT. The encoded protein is CASSLEAGGPLPTDTRYF.